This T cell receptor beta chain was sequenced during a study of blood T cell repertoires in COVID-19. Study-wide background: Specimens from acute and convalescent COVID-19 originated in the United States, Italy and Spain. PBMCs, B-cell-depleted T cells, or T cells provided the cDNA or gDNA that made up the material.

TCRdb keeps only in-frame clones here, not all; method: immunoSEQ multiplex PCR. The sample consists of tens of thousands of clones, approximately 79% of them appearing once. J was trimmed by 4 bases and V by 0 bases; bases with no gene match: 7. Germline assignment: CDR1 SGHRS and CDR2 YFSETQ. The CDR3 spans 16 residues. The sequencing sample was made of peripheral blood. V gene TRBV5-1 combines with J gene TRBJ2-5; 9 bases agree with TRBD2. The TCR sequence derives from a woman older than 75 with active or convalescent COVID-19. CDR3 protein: CASSLAGGGARETQYF. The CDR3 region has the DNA TGCGCCAGCAGCTTGGCTGGCGGGGGGGCCCGAGAGACCCAGTACTTC.